The entry that follows covers one TCR beta chain sequence. The ends were cut back, 4 bases at V and 6 bases at J, with 10 bases in the middle. CDR3 length: 14 residues. CDR1 and CDR2 (germline): LGHDT, YNNKEL (reference sequence). These data belong to a study of control samples from healthy donors and cancer patients. Method: immunoSEQ multiplex PCR; TCRdb's copy keeps in-frame clones and lacks some. The sample lists 150,000 to 200,000 clones, more than 85% occurring once. The sequenced sample consisted of blood. The V call is TRBV3-1 (or the pseudogene TRBV3-2), the J call TRBJ1-6; D unclear. The TCR sequence derives from a woman aged 40 to 50 in good health. The CDR3 sequence: CASSPIHSNSPLHF. The CDR3 DNA reads TGTGCCAGCAGCCCCATACACTCTAATTCACCCCTCCACTTT.